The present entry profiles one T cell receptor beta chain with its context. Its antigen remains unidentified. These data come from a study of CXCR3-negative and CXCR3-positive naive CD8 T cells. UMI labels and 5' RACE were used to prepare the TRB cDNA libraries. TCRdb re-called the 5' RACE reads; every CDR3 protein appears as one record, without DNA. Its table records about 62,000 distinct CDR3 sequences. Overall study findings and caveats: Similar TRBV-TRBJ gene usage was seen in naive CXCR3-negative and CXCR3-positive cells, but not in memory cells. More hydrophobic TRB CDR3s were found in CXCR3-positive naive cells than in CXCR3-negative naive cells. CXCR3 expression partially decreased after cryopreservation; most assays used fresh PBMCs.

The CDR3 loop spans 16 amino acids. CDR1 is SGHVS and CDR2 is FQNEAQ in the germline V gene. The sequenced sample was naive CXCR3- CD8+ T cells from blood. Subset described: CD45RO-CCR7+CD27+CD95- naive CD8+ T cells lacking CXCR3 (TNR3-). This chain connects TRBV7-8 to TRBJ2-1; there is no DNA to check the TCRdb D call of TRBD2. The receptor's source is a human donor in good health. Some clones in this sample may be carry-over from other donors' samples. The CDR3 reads CASSLQVGTSWVEQFF. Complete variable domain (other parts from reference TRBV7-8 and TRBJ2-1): GAGVSQSPRYKVAKRGQDVALRCDPISGHVSLFWYQQALGQGPEFLTYFQNEAQLDKSGLPSDRFFAERPEGSVSTLKIQRTQQEDSAVYLCASSLQVGTSWVEQFFGPGTRLTVL.